This T cell receptor (beta chain) was obtained from a study of blood T cell repertoires in COVID-19. Looking at the study overall: The study drew acute and convalescent COVID-19 samples from the United States, Italy and Spain. The analysed material was cDNA or gDNA that came from T cells, B-cell-depleted T cells, or PBMCs.

Measured with immunoSEQ multiplex PCR; TCRdb has only the in-frame clones, and not every one. Of about 210,000 clones listed, more than 75% were seen once; the top ten hold more than 10%. This TCR came from a woman in her 40s with acute or convalescent COVID-19. The specimen sequenced was peripheral blood.

The CDR3 bases are TGTGCCTGGAGTGTCCCAAGCAGGGGGCCGCGGATTCCTGCTTTCTTT. Translated, it gives CAWSVPSRGPRIPAFF. The chain carries TRBV30 and TRBJ1-1, with 8 bases aligning to TRBD1. J lost 11 bases, V lost 0 bases, and 17 bases had no gene match. The CDR3 is made up of 16 amino acids. Germline V gene data show CDR1 as GTSNPN and CDR2 as SVGIG (reference sequence).